The T cell receptor (beta chain) described here comes from a study of cytomegalovirus exposure and HLA in healthy donors (TCRdb year 2017). With respect to the entire study: An earlier analysis of 587 of the donors reported 250 to 350 Gb of sequence data and some 100 million unique TCR beta sequences from around 200 million T cells. An early release covering roughly 600 HLA-typed donors comprised roughly 300 gigabases of sequencing data and tens of millions of unique TCR sequences. Of the 350 to 400 genotyped donors, 65% to 90% fell in the genetic ancestry cluster associated with self-reported Caucasian donors. The aim of the study was to test whether cataloging public T cell receptors could identify signatures of past pathogen exposure. The study profiled the T cell repertoires of under 850 subjects by immunosequencing and related them to cytomegalovirus serostatus. Along with the roughly 670-subject first cohort, a separate validation cohort of around 120 different subjects was used. To predict cytomegalovirus infection status, the study brought together high-throughput TCR immunosequencing, statistical association of individual TCRs with disease status, and machine learning. A later analysis re-examined previously published TCR beta repertoires from more than 650 donors and added high-resolution HLA genotyping to investigate patterns of TCR occurrence. The later analysis used no new phenotypic data to find candidate immune exposures, relying instead on TCR beta sequences and their occurrence across donors. An earlier analysis of a few hundred of the donors applied high-throughput TCR beta sequencing to assess whether each TCR beta V gene segment acted as functional or pseudogenic. Donor age, sex, ethnicity and CMV serostatus were compiled alongside the repertoire data. In a later genetic analysis, genome-wide SNP genotypes for about three fifths of the 666 donors were used, and that subset was treated as a discovery cohort. All discovery cohort repertoires had been generated on a single sequencing platform. Class I and class II HLA loci were covered by the typing at four-digit resolution. Typing coverage varied by locus: 629-630 donors for A, B, C, DRB1 and DQB1; about 520 for DQA1; 600 to 610 for DPA1; some 470 for DPB1. About five DR-DQ haplotypes were treated as single units for association and clustering because of strong linkage in the cohort. On average, around 240,000 unique TCR beta nucleotide sequences were sequenced per donor among about 400 genotyped donors of the cohort, with roughly 19% of those sequences being non-productive.

Worth noting for this clone: What this receptor recognizes is not known. No much larger clone is present one base from it, and per-base qualities are unavailable.

The cohort was made up of about 610 healthy bone marrow donors. Cohort members were all nominally healthy when sampled, although unrecorded immune exposures were likely present. The donor tested CMV seropositive and was one of the 289 seropositive cohort members. Every donor gave a peripheral blood sample, and the peripheral blood mononuclear cells from that sample were used for TCR beta sequencing. Genomic DNA was extracted from the blood cell samples with the Qiagen DNeasy Blood Extraction Kit. The paper's findings and limits, for the study overall: A later genetic analysis reported fewer N-insertions in productive TCRs among donors in an Asian-associated ancestry cluster than the roughly 620-donor mean. A later analysis associated about 17,000 TCR beta sequences with specific HLA alleles at a false discovery rate of 0.05. Three of the identified cytomegalovirus-associated TCR beta chains were confirmed in vitro to be specific for cytomegalovirus antigens. A later analysis found that most CMV-associated TCR beta chains appeared HLA-restricted, with HLA associations seemingly driven largely by CMV exposure. Correlated functional status among segregating V segments might be attributable to linkage disequilibrium, but an unknown experimental factor could not be ruled out. A further reported finding was that TCR beta sequences accurately predicted the HLA-A and HLA-B alleles for most subjects in the first cohort. The classifier was reported to diagnose cytomegalovirus status with high specificity and sensitivity in both the original and validation cohorts. V-gene and J-gene trimming of TCR beta chains was associated with a missense DCLRE1C variant in a later genetic analysis, and the association was replicated in an independent cohort. A later analysis found that HLA-associated TCR beta chains were more clonally expanded and had lower generation probabilities than equally common non-associated chains. A later analysis reported that several top co-occurrence clusters appeared linked to parvovirus B19, influenza, CMV and Epstein-Barr virus. Because some donors lacked HLA typing at each locus, the association tests relied only on the typed subset. A total of around 150 TCR beta chains were listed by the study as associated with cytomegalovirus. Presence/absence analyses assumed roughly uniform sequencing depth across donors, an assumption that may not hold. An earlier analysis of approximately 600 of the donors showed that most TCR beta V segments appeared in productive rearrangements either about 87% or about 30% of the time, which broadly matched IMGT annotations. For the cohort, immune exposure information was limited to CMV serostatus. Across donors, most TCR sequences were observed very rarely, whereas some public TCRs were present in many individuals. The authors suggested that the approach could potentially be generalized to other disease states and immunological phenotypes. Some IMGT-functional V segments, including TRBV6-2 and TRBV6-3, could not be distinguished by the 87-base-pair reads and were therefore excluded. The sequencing pipeline was judged likely to have produced a cluster of highly shared sequence variants as a technical artifact. Because counts were too low, some 16 rarely observed V segments, including chromosome 9 orphons, were excluded from the earlier analysis of some 590 of the donors. This cohort had only TCR beta chains sequenced, and the lack of alpha or paired-chain data limited which features could be detected. Assigning TCR associations to individual alleles was difficult when HLA alleles, especially DR and DQ, strongly co-occurred. A later analysis found that TCR association rates varied across HLA loci, with DRB1 alleles showing the most associated TCRs and HLA-C alleles the fewest.

Library generation was performed with the immunoSEQ multiplex PCR assay. For the multiplex PCR, a mixture combining 60 forward primers for TCR Vbeta segments and 13 reverse primers for TCR Jbeta segments was used. A multiplex PCR assay on genomic DNA amplified the CDR3 region of rearranged TCR beta genes. On the Illumina HiSeq System, the amplified TCR beta libraries were sequenced as 87-base-pair reads. Concerning the study's data processing: A later analysis counted tens of millions of unique TCR beta chains across the 666 repertoires, and roughly 11 million of these chains were shared by at least two donors. Raw reads were error-corrected and collapsed into unique sequences by a nearest-neighbor algorithm in which closely related sequences were merged to remove PCR and sequencing errors. Alignment of CDR3 sequences to IMGT reference sequences was used to assign V, D and J gene segments. Each retained sequence needed at least a six-nucleotide match to both a V gene segment and a J gene segment. A rearrangement counted as productive if the CDR3 had no stop codons and remained in frame with V and J, and every other rearrangement counted as non-productive. CDR3 was defined by IMGT convention, running from the second conserved V-encoded cysteine to the conserved J-encoded phenylalanine. The earlier analysis of 500 to 600 of the donors excluded sequences that lacked an unambiguous match to a single V gene segment. In an earlier analysis of approximately 590 of the donors, V segments were called functional above 56.7% productive rearrangements and were called segregating when the between-donor standard deviation exceeded 5%. To diagnose cytomegalovirus status from the catalog of TCR beta chain sequences, a statistical classification framework was built. In a later analysis, V and J genes were assigned by comparing TCR nucleotide sequences against IMGT/GENE-DB human TR gene sequences. A later analysis assigned CDR3 sequences and most-parsimonious VDJ recombination scenarios with the TCRdist pipeline. A later analysis defined each TCR beta chain by its CDR3 amino acid sequence plus V-gene family, and excluded reads lacking a unique V-gene family. As a way to deal with suspected cross-contamination and a sequencing artifact, a later analysis dropped 640 or so nucleotide sequences that were highly shared and had low generation probability. A later analysis calculated a clonal expansion index for each public chain from normalized within-repertoire ranks of inferred template counts. Generation probabilities in a later analysis came from a VDJ recombination model fitted to out-of-frame rearrangements, and those results were checked against IGoR. In a later analysis, hypergeometric tests were used to score TCR-TCR, TCR-HLA and TCR-CMV co-occurrence, with a repertoire-size bias correction applied to TCR pairs. In a later analysis, false discovery rates were estimated by permuting HLA or CMV assignments 20 times. A later analysis grouped co-occurring TCRs with DBSCAN, adding TCRdist sequence similarity when clustering within HLA-allele-positive subsets. Co-occurrence clustering excluded repertoires with fewer than 30,000 or more than 120,000 public chains, plus five with anomalous nucleotide sharing. TCRdb provides this immuneACCESS table in a form limited to in-frame rearrangements. Some clones are lacking; in checked studies, under half of them reflect an unresolved V gene, and why the rest are absent is not known. The V and J calls and clone size were taken over from that table, and D and trimming were inferred from the DNA. Counted in this sample were approximately 100,000 clones; roughly 71% of them appeared once. Under 13% of the sample lies in the top ten.

After removal of 7 bases from V and 1 base from J, the junction retains 9 bases not matched to a gene. The CDR3 runs 16 residues from the cysteine to the phenylalanine. The retained sequence is limited to the CDR3, 48 bases, with the frame set at the first base. In the germline V gene, CDR1 corresponds to SNHLY and CDR2 to FYNNEI. The receptor's source is a man in his forties in good health and CMV-seropositive. The specimen was PBMCs. The sequence is built from TRBV2 and TRBJ2-2, and 7 junction bases match TRBD1. CDR3 loop: CASIQRTGLNTGELFF. The nucleotides are TGTGCCAGCATTCAACGGACAGGCCTGAACACCGGGGAGCTGTTTTTT. The CDR3, completed at both ends by the reference TRBV2 and TRBJ2-2 genes, gives the full variable domain EPEVTQTPSHQVTQMGQEVILRCVPISNHLYFYWYRQILGQKVEFLVSFYNNEISEKSEIFDDQFSVERPDGSNFTLKIRSTKLEDSAMYFCASIQRTGLNTGELFFGEGSRLTVL.